This T cell receptor beta chain originates from a study of shared clonotypes between healthy human individuals. Some clones are missing from TCRdb's copy, which holds only in-frame ones; the method was immunoSEQ multiplex PCR. The sample has about 2.2 million clones; approximately 94% are singletons. The CDR3 is 14 residues long. Trimming took 7 bases from V and 5 from J; bases not matched to a gene: 11. Germline values: CDR1 SGDLS, CDR2 YYNGEE. Cells designated naive CD8 were CD45RO-negative and were positively selected for CCR7, with terminally differentiated effector memory CD45RA+ cells excluded.

The chain combines TRBV9 with TRBJ2-7; 8 positions match TRBD1. Material for sequencing was naive CD8+ T cells from PBMCs. This sequence was found in a young man in good health. Some clones in this sample may be carry-over from other donors' samples. Here the CDR3 reads CASGPSQGANEQYF. The CDR3 nucleotides read TGTGCCAGCGGCCCTTCGCAGGGGGCCAACGAGCAGTACTTC.